The clone carrying this T cell receptor beta chain was seen more than once but under ten times. What it binds is not known. The data stem from a study of human T cells and chemical hapten exposure. Study-level findings and limits: DPC sensitization did not alter TCRs above 1 in 1000 frequency. Compared to controls, expanded TCRs made significantly more large clusters of similar CDR3s.

In the source study's methods: Sample TCR counts, which ranged from roughly 23,224 to 750,000, had a median of 95,638. Each CDR3 protein gets one entry after TCRdb re-called the RACE reads with MiXCR. For this entry, the V and J calls and clone size follow TCRdb and not the study's own pipeline. The data show about 190,000 distinct CDR3 sequences, around 25% seen once. The time point denotes: patch test 3, about 24 weeks after DPC sensitization. Treatment here: therapeutic diphenylcyclopropenone sensitization with weekly scalp DPC. Sequencing started from total RNA isolated from unfractionated whole blood. This CDR3 spans 16 amino acids. The V end was cut by 5 bases, the J end by 3 bases, with 17 bases between. Germline values: CDR1 MRHNA, CDR2 SNTAGT.

The source material was whole blood, sampled in connection with sensitization to the hapten diphenylcyclopropenone (DPC). This receptor was taken from a middle-aged woman with alopecia areata. Some clones in this sample may be carry-over from other donors' samples. The rearrangement joins TRBV6-4 to TRBJ2-1, with D perhaps matching TRBD1 (6 bases). The CDR3 DNA reads as TGTGCCAGCAGTTTCTCCCCGACAGGACACTACAATGAGCAGTTCTTC. It codes for CASSFSPTGHYNEQFF.